This T cell receptor (beta chain) is from a study of cytomegalovirus exposure and HLA in healthy donors. The table lists this clone with a few counts. What it binds is unknown. Findings and caveats of the study: Later analysis showed most CMV-associated TCR beta chains appearing HLA-restricted. Immune exposure data for these donors was limited to CMV serostatus.

The PCR had 60 Vbeta and 13 Jbeta primers. Authors' methods: Per a later analysis, the number of unique TCR beta chains was some 75 million, of which some 10 million were shared. Generated by immunoSEQ multiplex PCR, the TCRdb table keeps only in-frame clones and is missing some. V, J and clone size are taken as reported in that table, and D and trimming were inferred from the DNA itself. The sample contains about 100,000 clones, 81% of which appear only once. CDR1 and CDR2 from the germline V gene are SGHAT and FQNNGV. There are 16 residues in the CDR3. V lost 5 bases, J lost 0 bases, and 17 bases lay in between.

This sequence was found in a man aged 35 to 55 in good health and CMV-seropositive. V usage is TRBV11-2 and J usage is TRBJ2-7; tentative D call: TRBD1 (6 bases). Sequenced sample: PBMCs. CDR3 loop: CASSPRRQAHSYEQYF. The CDR3 nucleotides are TGTGCCAGCAGCCCCCGGCGACAGGCCCACTCCTACGAGCAGTACTTC.